This paragraph reports one TCR beta chain. The antigen it binds to is not known. No base quality values were provided; no much bigger clone lies one nucleotide off. This sample stems from a study of T cells in Graves' hyperthyroidism and ophthalmopathy (dated by TCRdb to between 2018 and 2020). Concerning the study at large: To identify distinguishing TCR V-J signatures, a discovery cohort of 100 patients was used, comprising 43 with Graves' ophthalmopathy and 57 with stable Graves' hyperthyroidism. Whether ophthalmopathy could be predicted prospectively was tested in an independent validation cohort made up of some 20 hyperthyroidism patients plus 17 patients who later progressed to ophthalmopathy. The 80 to 100 discovery patients were randomly divided into training and test sets at a 7:3 ratio. In addition, the study compared T-cell repertoires in thyroid tissue and in blood from several Graves' hyperthyroidism patients. After blood sampling, hyperthyroidism patients were treated with methimazole at a starting dose of 30 mg daily, and ophthalmopathy patients were treated with high-dose intravenous methylprednisolone. TCR Vbeta CDR3 sequencing of 120 to 150 peripheral blood samples (fewer than 45 ophthalmopathy, 75 or so hyperthyroidism and approximately 17 progressor patients) is reported in the paper. Overall study results and their limits: Most expanded thyroid clonotypes (frequency above 0.001) were also found in blood, which suggests that blood repertoires may mirror thyroid immune responses. Sample size was not statistically predetermined, and investigators were not blinded to group allocation. In validation, the model predicted progression to ophthalmopathy with 65% to 71% sensitivity and over 72% specificity, a median of around six months before onset. In cross-validation, a model built on a 13 V-J signature told ophthalmopathy apart from stable hyperthyroidism with 85% to 90% sensitivity and about 81% specificity, and in testing the same model reached 80%/75%.

A patient counted as having stable Graves' hyperthyroidism if no progression to ophthalmopathy occurred over 18 months of follow-up. Hyperthyroidism patients were newly diagnosed, with disease duration under 2 months, and aged 18 to 65 years. Exclusion was applied to patients with uncontrolled infections, other autoimmune diseases, pregnancy or lactation. Diagnoses were established on the basis of clinical symptoms, serum thyroxine and TRAb, thyroid ultrasound, and orbital computed tomography. Total RNA was extracted with Trizol reagent, and quality was checked on an Agilent 2100 Bioanalyzer. The TCR beta CDR3 regions were amplified from RNA transcripts. The TCR CDR3 was subjected to a first round of RT-PCR using the HTBI primer set and the Qiagen OneStep RT-PCR kit. The libraries were constructed in a second round of multiplex PCR and then size-selected and purified. Sequencing of the libraries was done on an Illumina HiSeq2000 using paired-end 100 bp reads. The original pipeline was this. Raw data were processed with SOAPnuke, discarding reads with adapters, uncalled bases, mean Phred below 15, or no exact constant-primer or identifier match. COPE v1.2.5 was used to merge high-quality paired reads, and clonotypes were defined as unique nucleotide sequences. MiTCR v1.1 was used to align clonotypes to the IMGT TRBV, TRBD and TRBJ reference segments. The analysis included only V-J combinations with a frequency above 0.0001, which together covered around 99% of the repertoires. The TCS score was defined as F50 (clonal expansion) divided by E x V (chaos), with BLOSUM62-based TCRdist calculated between CDR3 peptides within each V-J. Welch's t-statistics and random forest reduced 450 to 600 V-J features to 13, which were used in a naive Bayes classifier (R e1071). Thyroid-blood repertoire similarity was quantified with the Morisita-Horn index. TCRdb redid the processing of the public reads, applying fastp at Q25 and MiXCR, and retained in-frame beta chains. Each CDR3 protein appears once, grouped with its most common genes and DNA. The V and J calls reflect TCRdb's pipeline rather than the authors' work. The table for this sample lists about 580,000 distinct CDR3 sequences; around 45% of them were counted only once. Approximately 7.5% of the sample is in the top ten clones.

The sequence was collected from a young woman with Graves' hyperthyroidism. Input material: peripheral blood or thyroid tissue (not recorded which).

CDR3 sequence: CSVRAGGSGETQYF. The bases are TGCAGCGTTAGGGCAGGGGGTAGTGGAGAGACCCAGTACTTC. The V and J segments used are TRBV29-1 and TRBJ2-5, and 7 junctional nucleotides match TRBD1. The CDR3 covers 14 residues, taking in both the cysteine and the phenylalanine. Only the CDR3 DNA stays, 42 bases, in frame from base 1. V has 5 bases trimmed and J has 4 bases trimmed; junction bases matching no gene number 10. The germline V gene supplies CDR1 SQVTM and CDR2 ANQGSEA.